The entry below describes one T cell receptor beta chain. Its antigen is undetermined. Germline V lookup: CDR1 GTSNPN, CDR2 SVGIG (reference sequence). V lost 0 bases to trimming and J lost 3 bases; unmatched junction nucleotides: 19. The CDR3 consists of 19 residues. For unsorted samples, genomic DNA was extracted from tens of millions of PBMCs. The data are from a study of shared clonotypes between healthy human individuals. Study-wide results and limits: There were few donors, and this limited the genetic and exposure-history diversity represented.

On ten immunoSEQ deep assay plates, unsorted PBMC DNA was sequenced. This table comes from immunoSEQ multiplex PCR, and its TCRdb copy is limited to in-frame clones, with some not included. The sample shows some 500,000 clones, roughly 85% of them seen only once. The chain uses TRBV30 and TRBJ2-5; 7 nucleotides agree with TRBD1. The receptor's source is a woman aged 40 to 50 in good health. Some clones in this sample may be carry-over from other donors' samples. What was sequenced was PBMCs. CDR3 loop: CAWSVQRTGFGNPKETQYF. CDR3 nucleotides: TGTGCCTGGAGTGTACAACGGACAGGATTTGGGAACCCTAAAGAGACCCAGTACTTC.